This T cell receptor beta chain was retrieved from a study of post-analysis software for immune sequencing data. On the study more broadly: In terms of disease course, relapsing-remitting, secondary progressive and progressive-relapsing multiple sclerosis were included.

Study-wide findings and caveats: Controls' normalized Chao1 diversity significantly exceeded that of multiple sclerosis patients. In patients, 4 to 6 TRBV segments were more frequent than in controls, with TRBV5-6, TRBV5-1 and TRBV20-1 among them. When the samples were clustered directly with F measure, those that had been prepared in the same batch showed strong co-clustering.

Unique molecular identifiers were carried by the TCR beta cDNA libraries. When about 0.9 to 10 million T cells were used, they gave approximately 450,000 cDNA molecules. TCRdb reprocessed the PCR reads via MiXCR and lists one record per CDR3 protein. Of about 770,000 distinct CDR3 sequences listed, 40% to 55% are singletons. In its sample, this clonotype was seen a few times. What it binds is not known. V lost 4 bases, J lost 4 bases, and 4 bases stayed unmatched. Germline loops: CDR1 SQVTM, CDR2 ANQGSEA. This CDR3 has 14 amino acids. This TCR was recovered from a girl aged 10 to 17 with multiple sclerosis. The chain links TRBV29-1 to TRBJ2-5, with 12 bases lining up with TRBD2. Specimen: blood. As DNA, the CDR3 is TGCAGCGTTGCTTGGGGACTAGCGGGAGAGACCCAGTACTTC. Translating gives CSVAWGLAGETQYF.